Detailed here is one T cell receptor beta chain. These data are taken from a study of human CD8 memory T cell subsets. The CDR3 runs to 16 residues. Germline V CDR1 and CDR2: LGHDT, YNNKEL (reference sequence). Researchers made TCR beta libraries via UMI-labeled 5' RACE. TCRdb processed the 5' RACE reads again and assigns one entry to each CDR3 protein, with no DNA. Its table records around 4,200 distinct CDR3 sequences. A negative magnetic separation step was used to enrich total CD8+ T cells. Specimen: CD8+ T cells from PBMCs. The J gene is TRBJ2-3, the V gene TRBV3-1; TCRdb's assignment of TRBD2 cannot be checked, as there is no DNA. The clonotype originates from a human donor in good health. CDR3 sequence: CASSQEVAGGKDTQYF.